The 25 T cell receptor beta chains given below trace back to one sample, sequenced in a study of T cell clonotyping in hematopoietic cell transplantation. Assay used: immunoSEQ multiplex PCR; TCRdb lists only in-frame clones, some missing. The sample holds 10,000 or so clones, approximately 97% seen once. The sample here was peripheral blood mononuclear cells, taken 100 days after allogeneic stem cell transplant. These receptor sequences come from a male patient aged 60 to 75 who had an allogeneic stem cell transplant from a related donor, so the T cells may come from the graft donor. Some clones in this sample may be carry-over from other donors' samples.

This chain connects TRBV28 to TRBJ2-2, with TRBD2 matching 7 bases. CDR1 and CDR2 (germline): MDHEN, SYDVKM. V was pared by 3 bases and J by 4 bases, with 26 bases of the junction left unmatched. This CDR3 comprises 22 residues. The CDR3 DNA reads TGTGCCAGCAGTTTTTCGGGCCCTAGGACTACCACGGGGAGGGGCGGCACCGGGGAGCTGTTTTTT. It yields the protein CASSFSGPRTTTGRGGTGELFF.

This sequence joins TRBV29-1 and TRBJ2-2, with D tentatively TRBD1 (6 bases). The CDR3 sequence is 14 residues long. V shed 7 bases and J shed 2 bases, with 14 bases lying between them. Per the germline V gene, CDR1 is SQVTM and CDR2 is ANQGSEA. This CDR3 reads CSADRKRNTGELFF. The CDR3 region has the DNA TGCAGCGCCGACAGGAAAAGAAACACCGGGGAGCTGTTTTTT.

This chain links TRBV29-1 with TRBJ1-2; TRBD1 matches 8 bases. V trimming: 3 bases; J trimming: 0 bases; junction bases outside the gene matches: 3. Germline V lookup: CDR1 SQVTM, CDR2 ANQGSEA. The CDR3 spans 14 residues. In nucleotides, the CDR3 is TGCAGCGTTGAGGTGACAGGGGCTAACTATGGCTACACCTTC. Residues: CSVEVTGANYGYTF.

CDR3 sequence (DNA): TGCAGCGCTATCTCCGGGACACAGTACAATGAGCAGTTCTTC. This codes for CSAISGTQYNEQFF. The rearrangement uses TRBV29-1 and TRBJ2-1; perhaps TRBD1 as D (6 bases). The CDR3 extends over 14 amino acids. Germline loops: CDR1 SQVTM, CDR2 ANQGSEA. V lost 7 bases and J lost 4, with 17 bases in between.

This chain joins TRBV30 and TRBJ2-3; D may be TRBD2 (6 bases). The CDR3 extends over 12 amino acids. The V and J ends lost 8 bases and 0 bases respectively, with 9 bases between them. In germline, CDR1 is GTSNPN, CDR2 SVGIG (reference sequence). CDR3 DNA sequence: TGTGCCGGAGGGGTAAGCACAGATACGCAGTATTTT. Residues: CAGGVSTDTQYF.

This clone has a handful of counts. This chain joins TRBV19 and TRBJ1-1; D gene uncertain. Per germline, CDR1 LNHDA and CDR2 SQIVND (reference sequence). The CDR3 is 15 amino acids. V gave up 10 bases and J gave up 4 bases, with 22 bases separating them. The CDR3: CATHSLGGWGTEAFF. The CDR3 coding sequence is TGTGCCACCCATTCGTTGGGAGGATGGGGCACTGAAGCTTTCTTT.

In its sample, this clone was seen once. In DNA form, the CDR3 reads TGTGCCAGTAGCTCCCTCCAGGGTGGTCTCTATGGCTACACCTTC. Translated, it gives CASSSLQGGLYGYTF. The chain has TRBV19 and TRBJ1-2; a possible D gene is TRBD1 (5 bases). CDR3 length: 15 amino acids. Germline CDR1 LNHDA, CDR2 SQIVND (reference sequence). V was trimmed by 6 bases and J by 4 bases, leaving 18 bases between them.

The rearrangement links TRBV5-6 to TRBJ1-5; D call uncertain. V was clipped by 7 bases and J by 4 bases, with 15 bases between them. Germline CDR1 is SGHDT and CDR2 is YYEEEE. The CDR3 is made up of 14 amino acids. The CDR3 sequence is CASARGDRNQPQHF. Here the CDR3 DNA reads TGTGCCAGCGCCCGGGGTGATCGGAATCAGCCCCAGCATTTT.

The gene calls are TRBV19 and TRBJ1-5; D remains ambiguous. Trimming took 5 bases from V and 10 from J, leaving 21 bases between them. The germline V gene has CDR1 LNHDA and CDR2 SQIVND (reference sequence). The CDR3 totals 15 residues. This CDR3 is CASSDGTIRNGPQHF. The CDR3, as DNA: TGTGCCAGTAGTGACGGAACCATTCGCAATGGACCCCAGCATTTT.

The chain combines TRBV6-1 with TRBJ1-2; D call uncertain. Looked up from germline, CDR1 is MNHNS and CDR2 is SASEGT. Deletions cut 5 bases from V and 4 bases from J, with 11 bases between. This CDR3 has 13 residues. The CDR3 DNA reads TGTGCCAGCAGTACCAGACACGTCTATGGCTACACCTTC. This gives the protein CASSTRHVYGYTF.

The chain has TRBV19 and TRBJ1-1, with 10 bases lining up with TRBD1. V lost 6 bases and J lost 0; bases outside the gene matches: 13. Per germline, CDR1 LNHDA and CDR2 SQIVND (reference sequence). This CDR3 has 18 amino acids. The CDR3 here is CASRPSRDRGRMNTEAFF. For the CDR3, the DNA is TGTGCCAGTAGACCCTCCCGGGACAGGGGTCGGATGAACACTGAAGCTTTCTTT.

V and J are TRBV4-2 and TRBJ2-5; TRBD2 matches 9 bases. V lost 0 bases and J lost 2; bases outside the gene matches: 7. Per germline, CDR1 LGHNA and CDR2 YNFKEQ. CDR3 length: 17 residues. The CDR3: CASSQDGIAGVQETQYF. Written as DNA, the CDR3 is TGTGCCAGCAGCCAAGATGGGATAGCGGGGGTTCAAGAGACCCAGTACTTC.

A single count supports this clone. This rearrangement joins TRBV27 to TRBJ2-7, with D possibly called TRBD1 or TRBD2 (6 bases each). CDR1 is MNHEY and CDR2 is SMNVEV in the germline V gene (reference sequence). V lost 2 bases, J lost 6 bases, and 11 bases lay in between. The CDR3 spans 13 residues. The CDR3 loop reads CASSLGGLSEQYF. DNA for the CDR3: TGTGCCAGCAGTTTAGGGGGGCTTTCCGAGCAGTACTTC.

The V call is TRBV7-3, the J call TRBJ2-7, with D possibly TRBD2 on 7 matching bases. Germline CDR1 and CDR2: SGHTA and FQGTGA. The CDR3 contains 15 residues. The V end lost 5 bases, the J end lost 4 bases, and 18 bases lay between the germline ends. The CDR3 spells CASSPLGGATYEQYF. The CDR3 nucleotides read TGTGCCAGCAGCCCCCTAGGGGGGGCTACGTACGAGCAGTACTTC. The whole variable domain, filled in from reference TRBV7-3 and TRBJ2-7, reads GAGVSQTPSNKVTEKGKYVELRCDPISGHTALYWYRQSLGQGPEFLIYFQGTGAADDSGLPNDRFFAVRPEGSVSTLKIQRTERGDSAVYLCASSPLGGATYEQYFGPGTRLTVT.

The V and J genes are TRBV7-2 and TRBJ1-2; TRBD1 aligns across 10 bases. The CDR3 runs 18 residues. Germline V gene sequence: CDR1 SGHTA, CDR2 FQGNSA. V was pared by 5 bases and J by 3 bases, with 15 bases of the junction left unmatched. The DNA for the CDR3 is TGTGCCAGCAGCCCCGGTTTGGGACAGGGGCTTCTCTACTATGGCTACACCTTC. The encoded protein is CASSPGLGQGLLYYGYTF.

This chain connects TRBV11-2 to TRBJ1-4; 10 bases line up with TRBD1. Trimming at V came to 0 bases and at J to 2 bases, leaving 9 bases not matched to a gene. CDR3 length equals 19 residues. Germline CDR1 and CDR2: SGHAT and FQNNGV. The CDR3 reads CASSLDPDRGGSTNEKLFF. CDR3 bases: TGTGCCAGCAGCTTAGATCCGGACAGGGGGGGGTCCACTAATGAAAAACTGTTTTTT.

V is TRBV7-2 and J is TRBJ2-2; 10 bases line up with TRBD2. Germline V gene lookup returns CDR1 SGHTA and CDR2 FQGNSA. The J segment lost 3 bases and the V segment lost 4 bases, leaving 5 bases of the junction unmatched. This CDR3 region has 16 residues. CDR3 bases: TGTGCCAGCAGCTGGGGAACTAGCGGGGACACCGGGGAGCTGTTTTTT. It translates to CASSWGTSGDTGELFF.

J is TRBJ1-2 and V is TRBV14; a possible D gene is TRBD1 (5 bases). Looked up from germline, CDR1 is SGHDN and CDR2 is FVKESK. Trimming removed 7 bases from V and 3 bases from J, with 27 bases in between. The CDR3 spans 18 residues. The CDR3, as DNA: TGTGCCAGCAAGGGCAAACAGGTTCGCCCGATCCGACACTATGGCTACACCTTC. This translates into CASKGKQVRPIRHYGYTF.

This sequence joins TRBV30 and TRBJ1-6; maybe TRBD1 (6 bases). The V gene lost 2 bases and the J gene lost 0 bases, with 14 bases spanning the gap. Germline CDR1 GTSNPN, CDR2 SVGIG (reference sequence). This CDR3 is built from 17 residues. CDR3: CAWSMGAVSSYNSPLHF. CDR3 nucleotide sequence: TGTGCCTGGAGTATGGGGGCCGTGAGCTCCTATAATTCACCCCTCCACTTT.

The CDR3, as DNA: TGTGCCAGCAGCCGGCTTGGGTCCTTTGGGGAGCTGTTTTTT. Translated: CASSRLGSFGELFF. The chain combines TRBV5-5 with TRBJ2-2; D is ambiguous. The CDR3 consists of 14 residues. V was clipped by 4 bases and J by 8 bases, with 15 bases between them. CDR1 SGHKS and CDR2 YYEKEE come from the germline V gene (reference sequence).

The CDR3 is CASSSLPLPGQWENEKLFF. The CDR3 bases are TGTGCCAGCAGTTCCTTGCCCCTGCCCGGACAGTGGGAGAATGAAAAACTGTTTTTT. This rearrangement joins TRBV28 to TRBJ1-4, with D perhaps TRBD1 (6 bases). Germline-derived CDR1 and CDR2 are MDHEN and SYDVKM. Deletions cut 4 bases from V and 5 bases from J, with 26 bases between. The CDR3 runs to 19 residues.

V is TRBV2 and J is TRBJ1-5, with TRBD1 matching over 7 bases. Germline V CDR1 and CDR2: SNHLY, FYNNEI. Trimming cost V 7 bases and J 4 bases; bases outside gene matches: 4. This CDR3 region has 13 residues. The CDR3 is CASKGQVNQPQHF. As DNA, the CDR3 is TGTGCCAGCAAAGGACAGGTTAATCAGCCCCAGCATTTT.

V is TRBV5-1 and J is TRBJ1-1, with D possibly TRBD1 on 6 matching bases. With 1 base removed from V and 0 bases from J, the gap between germline ends came to 16 bases. The CDR3 runs 17 residues. Germline V lookup: CDR1 SGHRS, CDR2 YFSETQ. Here the CDR3 reads CASSLISLGQVNTEAFF. CDR3 bases: TGCGCCAGCAGCTTGATTTCCCTGGGACAAGTGAACACTGAAGCTTTCTTT.

This clone has just one count. The chain uses TRBV28 and TRBJ1-2, with a possible D match to TRBD1 (5 bases). The CDR3 runs 14 residues. CDR1 is MDHEN and CDR2 is SYDVKM in the germline V gene. V was clipped by 3 bases and J by 3 bases, with 11 bases between them. CDR3 bases: TGTGCCAGCAGTTTTCCAGGGTTCGACTATGGCTACACCTTC. As protein: CASSFPGFDYGYTF.

The chain recombines TRBV7-3 with TRBJ2-2; unclear D gene. This CDR3 region has 12 residues. Germline CDR1 and CDR2: SGHTA and FQGTGA. The V and J ends lost 2 bases and 6 bases respectively, with 4 bases between them. CDR3 sequence: CASSLGPGELFF. Written as DNA, the CDR3 is TGTGCCAGCAGCTTAGGACCCGGGGAGCTGTTTTTT.